The clone carrying this T cell receptor beta chain was detected many times. Antigen specificity is unknown. This entry comes from a study of T cells after yellow fever vaccination. CDR3 length: 13 amino acids. Germline-derived CDR1 and CDR2 are SQVTM and ANQGSEA. V lost 0 bases and J 5 bases, leaving 10 bases between the germline ends. Study observations and caveats: The secondary response was weaker, and its peak arrived faster, on day 5 versus 15.

TCRdb processed the 5' RACE reads anew with MiXCR; each CDR3 protein has one entry. In the table there are almost 30,000 distinct CDR3 sequences, 5% of which are singletons. The TCR originated in a man in his thirties or forties who received the YFV17D yellow fever vaccine. The sequenced sample was CD8+ T cells sorted from PBMCs, obtained 10 days after the yellow fever booster vaccination. The rearrangement uses TRBV29-1 and TRBJ2-5; D is uncertain. CDR3 nucleotides: TGCAGCGTTGAAGATGCTTTGGTCGAGACCCAGTACTTC. Translating gives CSVEDALVETQYF.